A single sample gave rise to the 25 T cell receptor beta chains below, sequenced in a study of cytomegalovirus exposure and HLA in healthy donors. Amplification used 60 Vbeta primers and 13 Jbeta primers. Here immunoSEQ multiplex PCR was the method, and the copy in TCRdb shows in-frame clones only, minus some. The sample carries more than 95,000 clones, roughly 80% recorded once. What was sequenced was PBMCs. Source of these receptors: a woman aged 45-60 years in good health and CMV-seronegative.

The CDR3: CASSFLAGTNNEQFF. CDR3 in DNA: TGTGCCAGCAGCTTTCTAGCGGGGACAAACAATGAGCAGTTCTTC. This chain links TRBV7-8 with TRBJ2-1; 9 bases match TRBD2. J gave up 5 bases and V 3 bases, and 5 bases lay outside the gene matches. This CDR3 comprises 15 residues. Germline values: CDR1 SGHVS, CDR2 FQNEAQ. The entire variable domain, with the rest obtained from reference TRBV7-8 and TRBJ2-1, is as follows: GAGVSQSPRYKVAKRGQDVALRCDPISGHVSLFWYQQALGQGPEFLTYFQNEAQLDKSGLPSDRFFAERPEGSVSTLKIQRTQQEDSAVYLCASSFLAGTNNEQFFGPGTRLTVL.

The chain combines TRBV20-1 with TRBJ2-1; D perhaps matches TRBD2 (5 bases). Germline V CDR1 and CDR2: DFQATT, SNEGSKA (reference sequence). The CDR3 has 10 amino acids. V gave up 6 bases and J gave up 9 bases, with 9 bases separating them. CDR3 nucleotides: TGCAGTGCCGGACTTGCTGAGCAGTTCTTC. This sequence encodes CSAGLAEQFF.

This clone has more than one count but fewer than ten. The DNA of the CDR3 is TGTGCCAGCAGCGTAGAGCAGGGTTCCGTTTTAGATACGCAGTATTTT. Its translation: CASSVEQGSVLDTQYF. This rearrangement joins TRBV9 to TRBJ2-3, with a tentative D call TRBD1 (5 bases). V was shortened by 0 bases and J by 5 bases, with 16 bases between the two germline ends. The CDR3 runs 16 residues. Germline lookup yields CDR1 SGDLS and CDR2 YYNGEE. Drawing the rest from reference TRBV9 and TRBJ2-3, the complete variable domain is DSGVTQTPKHLITATGQRVTLRCSPRSGDLSVYWYQQSLDQGLQFLIQYYNGEERAKGNILERFSAQQFPDLHSELNLSSLELGDSALYFCASSVEQGSVLDTQYFGPGTRLTVL.

This chain links TRBV25-1 with TRBJ2-3, with TRBD1 as a possible D gene (6 bases). Germline lookup yields CDR1 MGHDK and CDR2 SYGVNS. The CDR3 runs to 15 residues. The germline V and J ends were trimmed by 5 bases and 2 bases, with 14 bases remaining between them. CDR3 protein: CASSPGTHLTDTQYF. The CDR3 region has the DNA TGTGCCAGCAGTCCCGGGACACATCTCACAGATACGCAGTATTTT.

In this sample, this clone turned up once. This chain uses TRBV28 with TRBJ1-4, with TRBD1 identical over 11 bases. Per germline, CDR1 MDHEN and CDR2 SYDVKM. Trimming cost V 7 bases and J 8 bases; bases outside gene matches: 12. There are 16 residues in the CDR3. The CDR3 coding sequence is TGTGCCAGCAATCTCAATCGGGGACAGGGGGGGGAAAAACTGTTTTTT. This codes for CASNLNRGQGGEKLFF.

The rearrangement uses TRBV1 and TRBJ1-2; TRBD1, as called in the table, went unchecked against the DNA. TRBV1 is termed a pseudogene. This CDR3 is built from 16 residues. The CDR3 DNA is TGCACCAGCAGCCAAGATAGGGGGCAGGGGGCTAATGGCTACACCTTC. Protein product: CTSSQDRGQGANGYTF.

Worth noting for this clone: The germline gene is not matched at one end of the junction; a read error may be the cause. The chain joins TRBV7-9 to TRBJ2-7, with no clear D. The CDR3 covers 12 residues. Germline assignment: CDR1 SEHNR and CDR2 FQNEAQ (reference sequence). The CDR3 protein is CSSSPTGYEQYF. The CDR3 DNA sequence: TGTTCCAGCAGCCCAACCGGGTACGAGCAGTACTTC. Complete variable domain (other parts from reference TRBV7-9 and TRBJ2-7): DTGVSQNPRHKITKRGQNVTFRCDPISEHNRLYWYRQTLGQGPEFLTYFQNEAQLEKSRLLSDRFSAERPKGSFSTLEIQRTEQGDSAMYLCSSSPTGYEQYFGPGTRLTVT.

The rearrangement joins TRBV18 to TRBJ1-1; D is ambiguous. Germline CDR1 is KGHSH and CDR2 is LQKENI. This CDR3 comprises 12 residues. Trimming took 4 bases from V and 1 from J, leaving 4 bases between them. The CDR3 nucleotides read TGTGCCAGCTCACGGGCGAACACTGAAGCTTTCTTT. It encodes CASSRANTEAFF. Full variable domain (outside the CDR3, taken from reference TRBV18 and TRBJ1-1): NAGVMQNPRHLVRRRGQEARLRCSPMKGHSHVYWYRQLPEEGLKFMVYLQKENIIDESGMPKERFSAEFPKEGPSILRIQQVVRGDSAAYFCASSRANTEAFFGQGTRLTVV.

V gene TRBV20-1 combines with J gene TRBJ2-1; D may be TRBD2 (5 bases). The germline V and J ends were trimmed by 3 bases and 13 bases, with 10 bases remaining between them. In germline, CDR1 is DFQATT, CDR2 SNEGSKA (reference sequence). There are 10 residues in the CDR3. The CDR3: CSASRDNQFF. The CDR3 DNA reads as TGCAGTGCTAGCCGGGATAATCAGTTCTTC.

The chain joins TRBV29-1 to TRBJ1-2, with D hard to call. The CDR3 contains 14 residues. Germline V gives CDR1 SQVTM, CDR2 ANQGSEA. Trimming took off 7 bases at V and 6 bases at J, with 21 bases between the two ends. The CDR3 region has the DNA TGCAGCGAAATGAGCGAGGGAGGTAAAGATGGCTACACCTTC. It codes for CSEMSEGGKDGYTF.

This sequence joins TRBV18 and TRBJ2-3; D might be TRBD2 (5 bases). Germline loops: CDR1 KGHSH, CDR2 LQKENI. V lost 1 base and J lost 1, with 9 bases in between. The CDR3 consists of 15 residues. The CDR3 DNA reads TGTGCCAGCTCACCACGAGGGAAGGGCACAGATACGCAGTATTTT. It is translated as CASSPRGKGTDTQYF.

V usage is TRBV18 and J usage is TRBJ2-1, with TRBD2 as a possible D gene (6 bases). Trimming removed 3 bases at V and 2 bases at J, with 8 bases between. This CDR3 has 14 amino acids. The germline V gene has CDR1 KGHSH and CDR2 LQKENI. CDR3 sequence (DNA): TGTGCCAGCTCACCTAGCGGACCCTACAATGAGCAGTTCTTC. Translation gives CASSPSGPYNEQFF.

This chain connects TRBV7-7 to TRBJ2-1; 9 nucleotides line up with TRBD2. Germline loops: CDR1 SSHAT, CDR2 FNYEAQ (reference sequence). CDR3 length: 14 residues. Unmatched junction bases numbered 6, after V lost 6 bases and J lost 6 bases. In DNA, the CDR3 is TGTGCCAGCAGTTTGGGACTAGCCCCCAATGAGCAGTTCTTC. Protein product: CASSLGLAPNEQFF.

This clone was observed a handful of times. The chain joins TRBV9 to TRBJ2-3, with 9 bases that match TRBD1. The CDR3 contains 18 residues. CDR1 and CDR2 from the germline V gene are SGDLS and YYNGEE. J gave up 5 bases and V 0 bases, and 13 bases lay outside the gene matches. CDR3 region: CASSVGIAGTGFQDTQYF. The CDR3 coding sequence is TGTGCCAGCAGCGTAGGTATTGCCGGGACAGGGTTTCAAGATACGCAGTATTTT.

CDR3: CASSFLFSGQNYEQYF. The CDR3 coding sequence is TGTGCCAGCAGTTTCCTCTTCAGCGGCCAAAACTACGAGCAGTACTTC. The V gene is TRBV28, the J gene TRBJ2-7; D might be TRBD2 (5 bases). The ends were cut back, 3 bases at V and 3 bases at J, with 18 bases in the middle. Per germline, CDR1 MDHEN and CDR2 SYDVKM. This CDR3 contains 16 residues. Complete variable domain (other parts from reference TRBV28 and TRBJ2-7): DVKVTQSSRYLVKRTGEKVFLECVQDMDHENMFWYRQDPGLGLRLIYFSYDVKMKEKGDIPEGYSVSREKKERFSLILESASTNQTSMYLCASSFLFSGQNYEQYFGPGTRLTVT.

The CDR3 DNA sequence: TGTGCCAGCAGCTTCCGCGGGGCCGGTCGAACCGGGGAGCTGTTTTTT. Its translation: CASSFRGAGRTGELFF. The rearrangement uses TRBV5-6 and TRBJ2-2; tentatively, D is TRBD2 (6 bases). Germline V gene data show CDR1 as SGHDT and CDR2 as YYEEEE. This CDR3 has 16 residues. The ends were cut back, 2 bases at V and 5 bases at J, with 16 bases in the middle.

The gene calls are TRBV27 and TRBJ2-2; D not certain. The CDR3 runs 13 residues. Looked up from germline, CDR1 is MNHEY and CDR2 is SMNVEV (reference sequence). V was cut by 3 bases and J by 5 bases, with 7 bases left in between. Here the CDR3 DNA reads TGTGCCAGCAGTTTGTTTCGGACCGGGGAGCTGTTTTTT. It specifies CASSLFRTGELFF.

About this clone itself: The same CDR3 is also encoded by other DNA sequences in this sample. The rearrangement uses TRBV5-6 and TRBJ1-2, with no clear D. The germline CDR1 and CDR2 sequences are SGHDT and YYEEEE. Trimming stripped 4 bases from V and 8 bases from J, with 9 bases between. The CDR3 spans 11 residues. The CDR3 reads CASSRGQGYTF. The CDR3 nucleotides are TGTGCCAGCAGCCGAGGTCAGGGCTACACCTTC.

V and J are TRBV4-3 and TRBJ2-7; TRBD2 matches at 7 bases. This CDR3 is 17 amino acids long. After removal of 0 bases from V and 2 bases from J, the junction contained 10 bases not matched to a gene. Germline V gene data show CDR1 as LGHNA and CDR2 as YSLEER. In nucleotides, the CDR3 is TGCGCCAGCAGCCAAGATAGGCTGGCGGGAGCCCCCTACGAGCAGTACTTC. Translated, it gives CASSQDRLAGAPYEQYF.

The gene calls are TRBV19 and TRBJ1-2, with D possibly matching TRBD1 (6 bases). The germline CDR1 and CDR2 sequences are LNHDA and SQIVND (reference sequence). The CDR3 runs to 14 residues. The V and J ends lost 3 bases and 8 bases respectively, with 16 bases between them. The CDR3 nucleotides read TGTGCCAGTAGTATCGACAGGTCCATCGGGGGCTACACCTTC. Translated: CASSIDRSIGGYTF. The whole variable domain, remainder taken from reference TRBV19 and TRBJ1-2, is DGGITQSPKYLFRKEGQNVTLSCEQNLNHDAMYWYRQDPGQGLRLIYYSQIVNDFQKGDIAEGYSVSREKKESFPLTVTSAQKNPTAFYLCASSIDRSIGGYTFGSGTRLTVV.

The rearrangement joins TRBV14 to TRBJ2-1, with TRBD2 identical over 8 bases. The CDR3 extends over 15 amino acids. Germline assignment: CDR1 SGHDN and CDR2 FVKESK. V was pared by 5 bases and J by 8 bases, with 11 bases of the junction left unmatched. As DNA, the CDR3 is TGTGCCAGCAGCACTTCGGGACTAGGACCGCATGAGCAGTTCTTC. Translated, it gives CASSTSGLGPHEQFF.

V usage is TRBV19 and J usage is TRBJ2-2, with 11 bases that match TRBD2. Germline values: CDR1 LNHDA, CDR2 SQIVND (reference sequence). Germline trimming cut 4 bases from V and 0 bases from J; bases unmatched to any gene: 10. The CDR3 covers 19 residues. CDR3 in DNA: TGTGCCAGTAGTACCCTGGGACTAGCGGATAACACGAACACCGGGGAGCTGTTTTTT. This encodes CASSTLGLADNTNTGELFF.

The chain has TRBV18 and TRBJ2-7; 8 positions match TRBD2. Trimming removed 0 bases from V and 4 bases from J; junction bases left unmatched: 14. The germline V gene has CDR1 KGHSH and CDR2 LQKENI. The length of the CDR3 is 18 residues. The CDR3 nucleotides read TGTGCCAGCTCACCACCCTGGGGAGCGGGAGAGCTCCTGTACGAGCAGTACTTC. It encodes CASSPPWGAGELLYEQYF. The complete variable domain, with remaining parts taken from reference TRBV18 and TRBJ2-7, reads NAGVMQNPRHLVRRRGQEARLRCSPMKGHSHVYWYRQLPEEGLKFMVYLQKENIIDESGMPKERFSAEFPKEGPSILRIQQVVRGDSAAYFCASSPPWGAGELLYEQYFGPGTRLTVT.

This clone was detected only a few times. This rearrangement joins TRBV19 to TRBJ2-1, with D unclear. The CDR3 contains 14 residues. Germline V gene sequence: CDR1 LNHDA, CDR2 SQIVND (reference sequence). The V end was cut by 7 bases, the J end by 2 bases, with 12 bases between. CDR3 residues: CASNPSNTYNEQFF. Here the CDR3 DNA reads TGTGCCAGTAACCCGTCCAACACCTACAATGAGCAGTTCTTC.

The CDR3 sequence: CASTLGGADTEAFF. In nucleotides, the CDR3 is TGTGCCAGCACCCTGGGGGGGGCGGACACTGAAGCTTTCTTT. The chain joins TRBV5-8 to TRBJ1-1, with TRBD1 as a possible D gene (6 bases). The CDR3 has 14 residues. Trimming left V 6 bases short and J 3 bases short, with 15 bases between. Germline-derived CDR1 and CDR2 are SGHTS and YDEGEE.